This paragraph reports one T cell receptor (beta chain). What it binds is unknown. These data come from a study of graft-versus-host responses after intestinal transplantation. Study summary: Anti-thymocyte globulin induction, then tacrolimus and steroids for approximately 3 years, went to all recipients.

Clones were sequenced by immunoSEQ multiplex PCR, and TCRdb holds only the in-frame ones, with some missing. Here the sample spans approximately 97,000 clones, 91% being singletons. The CDR3 is 15 residues long. Trimming took 5 bases from V and 0 from J, leaving 11 bases between them. In germline, CDR1 is MNHNS, CDR2 SASEGT. The source is a human donor who was the organ donor for an intestinal transplant. This chain uses TRBV6-1 with TRBJ1-5; D is possibly TRBD1 (6 bases). Sequences were derived from unstimulated CD4+ T cells sorted from spleen or lymph node cells, sampled before transplant. The CDR3 loop is CASSRDIYSNQPQHF. CDR3 bases: TGTGCCAGCAGTCGGGACATCTATAGCAATCAGCCCCAGCATTTT.